Listed below are T cell receptor beta chains from one sample, sequenced in a study of CD8 T cells in ankylosing spondylitis. TCRdb re-called the 5' RACE reads through MiXCR, storing one row per CDR3 protein. The table shows roughly 230,000 distinct CDR3 sequences, with 7% to 10% occurring only once. Material: blood, either unsorted or a sorted T cell fraction (not recorded which). These TCRs come from a female donor with ankylosing spondylitis or in good health (not recorded which). The CDR3 runs from the conserved cysteine through the conserved F or W. Fields, in order: V gene, J gene, clone size, D gene, CDR3 protein, CDR3 DNA. A D gene is named only where the DNA matches it firmly. Only some rows state a clone size, as once, few, many or a class for expanded clones.

>TRBV5-1|TRBJ1-2|many|-
CASSLGPLDGNYGYTF
TGCGCCAGCAGCTTGGGCCCCTTAGACGGCAACTATGGCTACACCTTC
>TRBV13|TRBJ2-2|many|TRBD2
CASGLAGGGTGELFF
TGTGCCAGCGGACTAGCGGGAGGTGGGACCGGGGAGCTGTTTTTT
>TRBV20-1|TRBJ2-1|many|-
CSADRDSRFNEQFF
TGCAGTGCCGACAGGGACTCCCGATTTAATGAGCAGTTCTTC
>TRBV7-9|TRBJ2-7|few|-
CASSLGVRNNEQYF
TGTGCCAGCAGCTTAGGGGTGCGGAACAACGAGCAGTACTTC
>TRBV6-2/TRBV6-3|TRBJ2-5|few|TRBD2
CASNYPPLAGEETQYF
TGTGCCAGCAACTATCCTCCACTAGCGGGGGAAGAGACCCAGTACTTC
>TRBV19|TRBJ2-3|many|TRBD2
CASSTPPTSRYTDTQYF
TGTGCCAGTAGTACCCCACCGACTAGCAGATACACAGATACGCAGTATTTT
>TRBV28|TRBJ1-1|many|TRBD1
CASSRPGTGLGTEAFF
TGTGCCAGCAGCCGTCCCGGGACAGGGTTGGGCACTGAAGCTTTCTTT
>TRBV5-1|TRBJ2-7|many|-
CASSLEPRAYEQYF
TGCGCCAGCAGCTTGGAACCGCGAGCCTACGAGCAGTACTTC
>TRBV6-5|TRBJ2-1|-|TRBD1
CASSYSMDRAEQFF
TGTGCCAGCAGTTACTCGATGGACAGGGCGGAGCAGTTCTTC
>TRBV20-1|TRBJ2-2|many|-
CSAIVGGSTGELFF
TGCAGTGCTATAGTCGGCGGAAGCACCGGGGAGCTGTTTTTT
>TRBV11-2|TRBJ2-1|many|-
CASSLVSSSYNEQFF
TGTGCCAGCAGCTTAGTGTCGAGCTCCTACAATGAGCAGTTCTTC
>TRBV20-1|TRBJ2-7|many|TRBD2
CSAGLAGGPIYEQYF
TGCAGTGCTGGACTAGCGGGAGGGCCAATCTACGAGCAGTACTTC
>TRBV20-1|TRBJ1-1|many|-
CSAREGLPYTEAFF
TGCAGTGCTAGAGAGGGTCTTCCCTATACTGAAGCTTTCTTT
>TRBV6-5|TRBJ2-3|many|-
CASSFAETASTDTQYF
TGTGCCAGCAGTTTTGCAGAGACAGCTAGCACAGATACGCAGTATTTT
>TRBV12-3/TRBV12-4|TRBJ2-1|many|-
CASSLARGSYNEQFF
TGTGCCAGCAGTTTAGCCCGGGGCTCCTACAATGAGCAGTTCTTC
>TRBV28|TRBJ2-7|-|-
CASSSRGYLTSSYEQYF
TGTGCCAGCAGTTCCCGGGGTTACTTAACGAGCTCCTACGAGCAGTACTTC
>TRBV19|TRBJ2-1|many|-
CASSMSRASEQFF
TGTGCCAGTAGTATGAGTCGGGCTAGCGAGCAGTTCTTC
>TRBV5-6|TRBJ1-5|many|-
CASSLGPFSNQPQHF
TGTGCCAGCAGCTTGGGACCGTTTAGCAATCAGCCCCAGCATTTT
>TRBV7-2|TRBJ2-3|many|-
CASSSPRGRGTDTQYF
TGTGCCAGCAGCTCCCCAAGGGGCCGGGGCACAGATACGCAGTATTTT
>TRBV7-2|TRBJ2-7|-|TRBD2
CASSLVMIAGAYEQYF
TGTGCCAGCAGCTTAGTAATGATAGCGGGCGCCTACGAGCAGTACTTC
>TRBV20-1|TRBJ2-1|many|TRBD1
CSATRTGEEQFF
TGCAGTGCTACCCGGACAGGGGAAGAGCAGTTCTTC
>TRBV20-1|TRBJ2-2|few|TRBD2
CSARDPAGGGTGELFF
TGCAGTGCTAGAGATCCGGCGGGAGGGGGAACCGGGGAGCTGTTTTTT
>TRBV20-1|TRBJ2-4|many|-
CSAGDPDLHIQYF
TGCAGTGCTGGGGACCCCGACCTCCACATTCAGTACTTC
>TRBV9|TRBJ2-1|many|-
CASSSGGAEQFF
TGTGCCAGCAGCTCTGGGGGAGCTGAGCAGTTCTTC
>TRBV7-9|TRBJ2-7|-|-
CASAGRASYEQYF
TGTGCCAGCGCGGGGCGGGCCTCCTACGAGCAGTACTTC
>TRBV5-1|TRBJ2-7|-|TRBD2
CASSEGLAGVEQYF
TGCGCCAGCAGCGAGGGACTAGCGGGCGTTGAGCAGTACTTC
>TRBV5-1|TRBJ2-1|many|TRBD2
CASREAGEDEQFF
TGCGCCTCCCGGGAGGCCGGGGAGGATGAGCAGTTCTTC
>TRBV20-1|TRBJ2-7|many|-
CSANGGGTYEQYF
TGCAGTGCGAACGGGGGCGGGACCTACGAGCAGTACTTC
>TRBV4-3|TRBJ2-1|few|-
CASSLRDSSYNEQFF
TGCGCCAGCAGCCTCCGGGATTCCTCCTACAATGAGCAGTTCTTC
>TRBV27|TRBJ2-3|many|TRBD1
CASSSDRGDTQYF
TGTGCCAGCAGTTCCGACAGGGGCGATACGCAGTATTTT
>TRBV7-8|TRBJ2-3|many|TRBD2
CASSLLASGSTDTQYF
TGTGCCAGCAGCTTATTGGCTAGCGGTAGCACAGATACGCAGTATTTT
>TRBV12-3/TRBV12-4|TRBJ1-5|many|-
CASSLGQGNQPQHF
TGTGCCAGCAGTTTAGGGCAGGGAAATCAGCCCCAGCATTTT
>TRBV2|TRBJ2-5|-|TRBD1
CALRGIRTGGKTQYF
TGTGCCTTACGGGGTATACGGACAGGGGGGAAGACCCAGTACTTC
>TRBV7-6|TRBJ1-4|-|-
CASSLDLGIREKLFF
TGTGCCAGCAGCTTAGATCTGGGTATTAGGGAAAAACTGTTTTTT
>TRBV11-2|TRBJ2-1|many|TRBD2
CASTPSGSFSGRRGNEQFF
TGTGCCAGCACCCCAAGCGGGAGTTTCAGCGGGAGGCGGGGGAATGAGCAGTTCTTC
>TRBV6-4|TRBJ1-2|many|-
CASSDAAGGYGYTF
TGTGCCAGCAGTGACGCGGCGGGCGGCTATGGCTACACCTTC
>TRBV5-5|TRBJ1-6|many|TRBD1
CATKLGDSYNSPLHF
TGTGCCACCAAGCTTGGGGACAGCTATAATTCACCCCTCCACTTT
>TRBV20-1|TRBJ2-1|many|TRBD2
CSASKGAGGPKVSEQFF
TGCAGTGCTAGCAAGGGGGCGGGAGGGCCGAAAGTGTCAGAGCAGTTCTTC
>TRBV6-1|TRBJ2-7|many|-
CASALGWRNYEQYF
TGTGCCAGCGCTCTGGGGTGGAGGAACTACGAGCAGTACTTC